Listed here are 16 T cell receptor beta chains from one sample, sequenced in a study of T cells of healthy individuals. MiXCR, run by TCRdb on the 5' RACE reads, gives a single entry per CDR3 protein. In the table there are approximately 58,000 distinct CDR3 sequences, over 12% of which are singletons. These receptors all come from a human donor in good health.

The chain links TRBV5-1 to TRBJ1-1; D not certain. The germline V and J ends were trimmed by 2 bases and 3 bases, with 8 bases remaining between them. Germline V CDR1 and CDR2: SGHRS, YFSETQ. CDR3 length: 13 residues. The CDR3 region is CASSLPGYTEAFF. The CDR3 bases are TGCGCCAGCAGCTTACCCGGATACACTGAAGCTTTCTTT.

This clonotype has ten or more counts. The chain joins TRBV20-1 to TRBJ2-7; D is possibly TRBD1 or TRBD2 (5 bases each). The CDR3 runs to 15 residues. V dropped 3 bases and J dropped 3 bases, with 18 bases sitting between them. The germline CDR1 and CDR2 sequences are DFQATT and SNEGSKA (reference sequence). The CDR3 loop is CSASAGTAKFYEQYF. Written as DNA, the CDR3 is TGCAGTGCTAGTGCAGGGACCGCAAAATTCTACGAGCAGTACTTC.

Ten or more counts support this clonotype. The chain joins TRBV4-3 to TRBJ1-2; the D is unclear. V shed 2 bases and J shed 4 bases, with 14 bases lying between them. Germline CDR1 LGHNA, CDR2 YSLEER. The CDR3 extends over 15 amino acids. The CDR3, as DNA: TGCGCCAGCAGCCAATCGGGAGCCAACGGCTATGGCTACACCTTC. As protein: CASSQSGANGYGYTF.

CDR3 sequence: CASSHRWADTQYF. As DNA, the CDR3 is TGTGCCAGCAGTCATCGGTGGGCAGATACGCAGTATTTT. The rearrangement joins TRBV27 to TRBJ2-3, with D unclear. V was trimmed by 5 bases and J by 4 bases, leaving 10 bases between them. The CDR3 sequence is 13 residues long. CDR1 is MNHEY and CDR2 is SMNVEV in the germline V gene (reference sequence).

The rearrangement joins TRBV7-8 to TRBJ2-7; 11 nucleotides line up with TRBD2. After removal of 5 bases from V and 12 bases from J, the junction contained 6 bases not matched to a gene. Germline CDR1 SGHVS, CDR2 FQNEAQ. The CDR3 loop spans 12 amino acids. The CDR3 here is CASSHSGLAGYF. As DNA, the CDR3 is TGTGCCAGCAGCCACTCAGGACTAGCGGGGTACTTC.

This clonotype came up many times. The chain carries TRBV29-1 and TRBJ2-7; 9 bases agree with TRBD1. Per germline, CDR1 SQVTM and CDR2 ANQGSEA. V trimming: 4 bases; J trimming: 7 bases; junction bases outside the gene matches: 11. The CDR3 contains 14 residues. Here the CDR3 reads CSVALGQGLEEQYF. The CDR3 DNA reads TGCAGCGTTGCACTGGGACAGGGCCTCGAGGAGCAGTACTTC.

The chain carries TRBV7-2 and TRBJ1-5; D possibly corresponds to TRBD1 (6 bases). The CDR3 is 17 residues long. V was trimmed by 1 base and J by 4 bases, leaving 17 bases between them. CDR1 is SGHTA and CDR2 is FQGNSA in the germline V gene. The chain's CDR3 is CASSLVGGSGRNQPQHF. The CDR3 DNA follows: TGTGCCAGCAGCTTAGTTGGGGGCTCCGGTCGGAATCAGCCCCAGCATTTT.

This clonotype was found a few times. This chain connects TRBV7-9 to TRBJ1-1; TRBD1 matches at 11 bases. V gave up 2 bases and J gave up 5 bases; unmatched junction bases: 4. The CDR3 has 15 amino acids. Looked up from germline, CDR1 is SEHNR and CDR2 is FQNEAQ (reference sequence). For the CDR3, the DNA is TGTGCCAGCAGCTTATACCGGGACAGGGGGACTGAAGCTTTCTTT. It yields the protein CASSLYRDRGTEAFF.

This clonotype has at least ten counts. The chain combines TRBV5-1 with TRBJ1-2, with 7 bases lining up with TRBD1. The CDR3 runs to 13 residues. V lost 4 bases to trimming and J lost 6 bases; unmatched junction nucleotides: 6. The V gene's germline CDR1 is SGHRS and CDR2 YFSETQ. In DNA form, the CDR3 reads TGCGCCAGCAGCGTGGGACAGTTGGATGGCTACACCTTC. It is translated as CASSVGQLDGYTF. The full variable domain, in which reference TRBV5-1 and TRBJ1-2 provide the parts outside the CDR3, is KAGVTQTPRYLIKTRGQQVTLSCSPISGHRSVSWYQQTPGQGLQFLFEYFSETQRNKGNFPGRFSGRQFSNSRSEMNVSTLELGDSALYLCASSVGQLDGYTFGSGTRLTVV.

Only a few counts were recorded for this clonotype. The V gene is TRBV9, the J gene TRBJ2-1; TRBD2 matches at 8 bases. The trim removed 3 bases at V and 7 bases at J, leaving 9 bases unmatched. Germline V gene sequence: CDR1 SGDLS, CDR2 YYNGEE. This CDR3 has 15 residues. CDR3 protein: CASSASVAGWNEQFF. The CDR3 nucleotides are TGTGCCAGCAGCGCCTCCGTAGCGGGGTGGAATGAGCAGTTCTTC.

As concerns this clonotype: Germline and junction disagree at one end, which may indicate a read error. The chain couples TRBV25-1 to TRBJ1-1; D gene uncertain. The germline V gene has CDR1 MGHDK and CDR2 SYGVNS. The CDR3 has 13 residues. DNA of the CDR3: TGTGTCAGCAGTGAATTGGGGTTAAGCGAGGCTTTCTTT. Protein: CVSSELGLSEAFF.

The chain has TRBV10-3 and TRBJ1-4, with 7 nucleotides matching TRBD1. The CDR3 runs 14 residues. Germline lookup yields CDR1 ENHRY and CDR2 SYGVKD. Germline trimming cut 6 bases from V and 3 bases from J; bases unmatched to any gene: 4. CDR3 sequence: CAISGTAANEKLFF. The CDR3 coding sequence is TGTGCCATCAGCGGGACAGCTGCTAATGAAAAACTGTTTTTT.

In this sample, this clonotype turned up a few times. The chain links TRBV5-4 to TRBJ2-5; D gene ambiguous. Germline V gene sequence: CDR1 SGHNT, CDR2 YYREEE (reference sequence). This CDR3 is 13 amino acids long. With 5 bases removed from V and 5 bases from J, the gap between germline ends came to 13 bases. The CDR3: CASSLLPGETQYF. For the CDR3, the DNA is TGTGCCAGCAGTTTACTACCCGGGGAGACCCAGTACTTC.

This clonotype was detected only a few times. This chain joins TRBV30 and TRBJ2-1; TRBD1 agrees at 7 bases. CDR3 length: 12 residues. Germline V gives CDR1 GTSNPN, CDR2 SVGIG (reference sequence). CDR3 region: CAIVQGYNEQFF. CDR3 in DNA: TGTGCTATAGTACAGGGGTACAATGAGCAGTTCTTC.

This sequence joins TRBV5-1 and TRBJ2-3; tentatively, D is TRBD2 (5 bases). The CDR3 spans 15 residues. Germline assignment: CDR1 SGHRS and CDR2 YFSETQ. Trimming cost V 3 bases and J 2 bases, with 13 bases left between them. The CDR3 DNA sequence: TGCGCCAGCAGCTCGCTACCGGGGTCCACAGATACGCAGTATTTT. Residues: CASSSLPGSTDTQYF.

This clonotype has a count of ten or more. The chain is built from TRBV29-1 and TRBJ1-6; 9 bases fit TRBD1. This CDR3 comprises 13 residues. The junction had 2 bases not matched to a gene; V was cut back by 4 bases and J by 7 bases. CDR1 and CDR2 from the germline V gene are SQVTM and ANQGSEA. The CDR3 region is CSVATGGNSPLHF. CDR3 DNA sequence: TGCAGCGTTGCGACAGGGGGGAATTCACCCCTCCACTTT.